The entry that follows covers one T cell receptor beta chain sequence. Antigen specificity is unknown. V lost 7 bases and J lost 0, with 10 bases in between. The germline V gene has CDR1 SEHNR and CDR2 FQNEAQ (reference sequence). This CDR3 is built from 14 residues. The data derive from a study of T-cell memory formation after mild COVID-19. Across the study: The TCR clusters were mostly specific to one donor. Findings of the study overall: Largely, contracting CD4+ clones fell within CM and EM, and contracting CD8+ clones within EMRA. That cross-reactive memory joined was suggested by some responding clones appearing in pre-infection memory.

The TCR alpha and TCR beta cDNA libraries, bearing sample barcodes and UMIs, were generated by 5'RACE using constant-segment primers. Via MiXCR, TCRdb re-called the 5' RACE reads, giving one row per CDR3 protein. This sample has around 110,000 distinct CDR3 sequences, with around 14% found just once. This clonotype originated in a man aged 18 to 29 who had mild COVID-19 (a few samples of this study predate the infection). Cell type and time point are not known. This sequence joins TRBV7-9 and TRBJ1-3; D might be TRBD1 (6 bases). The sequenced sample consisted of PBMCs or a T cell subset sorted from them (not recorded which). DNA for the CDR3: TGTGCCAGCAAGGCAGGGGACTCTGGAAACACCATATATTTT. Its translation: CASKAGDSGNTIYF.